This T cell receptor (beta chain) was identified in a study of cytomegalovirus exposure and HLA in healthy donors. Study summary: An early release of data contained approximately 80 million unique TCRs, which came from HLA-typed donors.

Of note for this clone: Mismatch with germline at one junction end may stem from a read error. The sample has other DNA sequences that encode this CDR3 too.

With 60 Vbeta and 13 Jbeta primers, the PCR was carried out. TCRdb keeps only in-frame clones here, not all; method: immunoSEQ multiplex PCR. The table lists roughly 97,000 clones, roughly four fifths of them singletons. The donors comprised healthy bone marrow donors. There are 15 residues in the CDR3. The V gene's germline CDR1 is SEHNR and CDR2 FQNEAQ (reference sequence). This receptor was identified in a man aged 35-49 years in good health and CMV-seropositive. Sequenced sample: PBMCs. This chain connects TRBV7-9 to TRBJ1-6; 7 bases are shared with TRBD1. The CDR3 nucleotides are TGCGCCAGCAGTTCTCAAGGGACAGCCAATTCACCCCTCCACTTT. Translating gives CASSSQGTANSPLHF. The whole variable domain, remainder taken from reference TRBV7-9 and TRBJ1-6, is DTGVSQNPRHKITKRGQNVTFRCDPISEHNRLYWYRQTLGQGPEFLTYFQNEAQLEKSRLLSDRFSAERPKGSFSTLEIQRTEQGDSAMYLCASSSQGTANSPLHFGNGTRLTVT.